The present T cell receptor beta chain was sequenced within a study of blood T cell repertoires in COVID-19. Study details: Acute and convalescent COVID-19 samples came from the United States, Italy and Spain. The cDNA or gDNA used as material had been derived from T cells, B-cell-depleted T cells, or PBMCs.

Trimming removed 4 bases from V and 0 bases from J; junction bases left unmatched: 5. Germline CDR1 is LNHNV and CDR2 is YYDKDF (reference sequence). CDR3 length: 16 amino acids. Participant ages covered roughly 18 to 89 years across around 22 US areas. Study processing details: The authors estimated nucleated cell counts from reference gene primer amplification. The method was immunoSEQ multiplex PCR; TCRdb's version includes in-frame clones alone and lacks a portion of them. D and trimming were read from the DNA, whereas the V and J calls and clone size are those reported in that table. Of around 300,000 clones in the sample, 88% were seen once.

This clonotype was obtained from a woman aged 45 to 65 who had recovered from COVID-19. The rearrangement joins TRBV15 to TRBJ2-1, with TRBD1 identical over 8 bases. Sequenced input: PBMCs or T cells enriched from blood (not recorded which). The CDR3 sequence: CATSIRDRSSYNEQFF. CDR3 bases: TGTGCCACCAGCATCAGGGACAGGAGCTCCTACAATGAGCAGTTCTTC. Drawing the rest from reference TRBV15 and TRBJ2-1, the complete variable domain is DAMVIQNPRYQVTQFGKPVTLSCSQTLNHNVMYWYQQKSSQAPKLLFHYYDKDFNNEADTPDNFQSRRPNTSFCFLDIRSPGLGDTAMYLCATSIRDRSSYNEQFFGPGTRLTVL.